The 26 T cell receptor beta chains reported below all come from one sample, sequenced in a study of T cell responses to AZD1222 COVID-19 vaccine. Sequenced by immunoSEQ multiplex PCR; TCRdb stores in-frame clones only, minus some. In the table there are about 130,000 clones, approximately 93% of which are singletons. Here the sequenced sample was peripheral blood, taken on day 0 of AZD1222 vaccination. These receptors were collected from an adult in good health.

The V gene is TRBV2, the J gene TRBJ2-7; 9 bases are shared with TRBD1. From germline, CDR1 is SNHLY and CDR2 FYNNEI. CDR3 length: 14 amino acids. Trimming removed 5 bases from V and 6 bases from J; junction bases left unmatched: 8. For the CDR3, the DNA is TGTGCCAGCAGTCAACCCGGGACAGGGTCCGAGCAGTACTTC. Its protein product is CASSQPGTGSEQYF.

J is TRBJ2-6 and V is TRBV7-8; D call uncertain. V was shortened by 4 bases and J by 0 bases, with 10 bases between the two germline ends. Germline V lookup: CDR1 SGHVS, CDR2 FQNEAQ. CDR3 length: 16 amino acids. CDR3 sequence: CASSSGRNSGANVLTF. CDR3 DNA: TGTGCCAGCAGCTCCGGACGGAACTCTGGGGCCAACGTCCTGACTTTC.

The V gene is TRBV12-3 or TRBV12-4, the J gene TRBJ1-1; no clear D gene. V was shortened by 3 bases and J by 5 bases, with 10 bases between the two germline ends. This CDR3 comprises 13 residues. The CDR3 is CASSFMVGTEAFF. The CDR3, as DNA: TGTGCCAGCAGTTTTATGGTTGGGACTGAAGCTTTCTTT.

The DNA for the CDR3 is TGTGCCAGCAGCCCCTATAGCTCTGGAAACACCATATATTTT. As protein: CASSPYSSGNTIYF. The gene calls are TRBV6-5 and TRBJ1-3; D call uncertain. Per germline, CDR1 MNHEY and CDR2 SVGAGI. V lost 6 bases to trimming and J lost 0 bases, with 9 bases between them. The CDR3 has 14 residues.

The chain couples TRBV6-1 to TRBJ1-3, with 8 positions matching TRBD1. The CDR3 is 15 residues long. The germline V gene has CDR1 MNHNS and CDR2 SASEGT. The J segment lost 4 bases and the V segment lost 3 bases, leaving 5 bases of the junction unmatched. CDR3 in DNA: TGTGCCAGCAGTGATTTGGACAGGGAGGGAAACACCATATATTTT. Residues: CASSDLDREGNTIYF.

The chain uses TRBV5-6 and TRBJ1-4, with D perhaps matching TRBD1 (5 bases). Trimming stripped 0 bases from V and 3 bases from J, with 9 bases between. The CDR3 totals 15 residues. CDR1 is SGHDT and CDR2 is YYEEEE in the germline V gene. This CDR3 reads CASSLEGISNEKLFF. The CDR3 DNA sequence: TGTGCCAGCAGCTTGGAGGGGATATCTAATGAAAAACTGTTTTTT.

This clone showed up just once. V gene TRBV7-9 combines with J gene TRBJ2-6, with D unresolved. The V end was cut by 3 bases, the J end by 0 bases, with 6 bases between. CDR1 is SEHNR and CDR2 is FQNEAQ in the germline V gene (reference sequence). The CDR3 spans 15 residues. The CDR3 here is CASSFRSSGANVLTF. CDR3 DNA sequence: TGTGCCAGCAGCTTCAGGAGCTCTGGGGCCAACGTCCTGACTTTC. Using reference TRBV7-9 and TRBJ2-6 for the parts outside the CDR3, the full variable domain is DTGVSQNPRHKITKRGQNVTFRCDPISEHNRLYWYRQTLGQGPEFLTYFQNEAQLEKSRLLSDRFSAERPKGSFSTLEIQRTEQGDSAMYLCASSFRSSGANVLTFGAGSRLTVL.

This chain connects TRBV30 to TRBJ2-7; 7 bases fit TRBD1. The CDR3 totals 14 residues. With V trimmed by 3 bases and J by 10 bases, 15 bases remained unmatched. The germline V gene encodes CDR1 GTSNPN and CDR2 SVGIG (reference sequence). The CDR3 loop reads CAWRPPGQNSVQYF. The CDR3 DNA reads as TGTGCCTGGAGACCTCCGGGACAGAACTCGGTACAGTACTTC.

V gene TRBV7-2 combines with J gene TRBJ2-1; TRBD2 aligns across 7 bases. There are 14 residues in the CDR3. V gave up 5 bases and J gave up 7 bases; unmatched junction bases: 8. Per germline, CDR1 SGHTA and CDR2 FQGNSA. CDR3 residues: CASSTDSGTNEQFF. CDR3 bases: TGTGCCAGCAGCACCGACAGCGGGACTAATGAGCAGTTCTTC.

V is TRBV7-2 and J is TRBJ2-6, with D possibly matching TRBD1 (8 bases). CDR1 is SGHTA and CDR2 is FQGNSA in the germline V gene. This CDR3 region has 19 residues. With 2 bases removed from V and 2 bases from J, the gap between germline ends came to 19 bases. CDR3 in amino acids: CASSLTGGQVVPGANVLTF. For the CDR3, the DNA is TGTGCCAGCAGCTTAACGGGGGGACAGGTCGTGCCTGGGGCCAACGTCCTGACTTTC.

This chain links TRBV7-8 with TRBJ2-1, with 7 bases matching TRBD2. Germline values: CDR1 SGHVS, CDR2 FQNEAQ. J was trimmed by 0 bases and V by 5 bases; bases with no gene match: 10. This CDR3 has 17 residues. The CDR3 loop is CASSRRRGGSSYNEQFF. CDR3 in DNA: TGTGCCAGCAGCCGACGACGAGGCGGGAGCTCCTACAATGAGCAGTTCTTC. Complete variable domain (other parts from reference TRBV7-8 and TRBJ2-1): GAGVSQSPRYKVAKRGQDVALRCDPISGHVSLFWYQQALGQGPEFLTYFQNEAQLDKSGLPSDRFFAERPEGSVSTLKIQRTQQEDSAVYLCASSRRRGGSSYNEQFFGPGTRLTVL.

This sequence joins TRBV2 and TRBJ2-7; D possibly corresponds to TRBD2 (6 bases). V lost 3 bases and J 5 bases, leaving 8 bases between the germline ends. CDR1 and CDR2 from the germline V gene are SNHLY and FYNNEI. The CDR3 has 12 amino acids. The CDR3 spells CASSEEGHEQYF. The CDR3 nucleotides are TGTGCCAGCAGTGAGGAGGGCCACGAGCAGTACTTC.

The V and J genes are TRBV9 and TRBJ2-7, with a tentative D call TRBD2 (6 bases). The length of the CDR3 is 15 residues. Trimming took off 0 bases at V and 5 bases at J, with 15 bases between the two ends. The germline gives CDR1 SGDLS, CDR2 YYNGEE. The CDR3 protein is CASSVDSSALDEQYF. Written as DNA, the CDR3 is TGTGCCAGCAGCGTAGATTCTAGCGCCCTCGACGAGCAGTACTTC.

The gene calls are TRBV5-1 and TRBJ1-1, with D possibly matching TRBD1 (6 bases). CDR1 is SGHRS and CDR2 is YFSETQ in the germline V gene. V was clipped by 4 bases and J by 6 bases, with 13 bases between them. This CDR3 spans 13 amino acids. The chain's CDR3 is CASSTQGFPEAFF. As DNA, the CDR3 is TGCGCCAGCAGCACACAGGGTTTCCCTGAAGCTTTCTTT.

The CDR3 loop is CASSLTGENTEAFF. The CDR3 bases are TGTGCCAGCAGCCTGACAGGGGAAAACACTGAAGCTTTCTTT. The chain uses TRBV7-9 and TRBJ1-1, with 8 bases fitting TRBD1. V was pared by 5 bases and J by 2 bases, with 4 bases of the junction left unmatched. CDR1 SEHNR and CDR2 FQNEAQ come from the germline V gene (reference sequence). The CDR3 is 14 amino acids.

The J gene is TRBJ1-3, the V gene TRBV3-1 (or the pseudogene TRBV3-2); no clear D. Germline loops: CDR1 LGHDT, CDR2 YNNKEL (reference sequence). The V gene lost 4 bases and the J gene lost 0 bases, with 4 bases spanning the gap. The CDR3 covers 13 residues. The CDR3 spells CASSLDSGNTIYF. The CDR3 DNA is TGTGCCAGCAGCCTGGACTCTGGAAACACCATATATTTT.

The genes are TRBV6-1 and TRBJ2-7; 14 bases map to TRBD2. The CDR3 has 15 amino acids. In germline, CDR1 is MNHNS, CDR2 SASEGT. V was clipped by 5 bases and J by 4 bases; unmatched bases: 4. Here the CDR3 DNA reads TGTGCCAGCAGTAGACTAGCGGGAGGGCCTTACGAGCAGTACTTC. Translated, it gives CASSRLAGGPYEQYF.

The chain employs TRBV7-9 and TRBJ1-2; 10 bases agree with TRBD1. This CDR3 is built from 15 residues. After removal of 5 bases from V and 8 bases from J, the junction contained 11 bases not matched to a gene. CDR1 is SEHNR, CDR2 FQNEAQ, per germline (reference sequence). The DNA for the CDR3 is TGTGCCAGCAGCCAATCGGACAGGGGGTTGGACGGCTACACCTTC. Translation gives CASSQSDRGLDGYTF.

The chain combines TRBV5-8 with TRBJ2-3; D is ambiguous. The CDR3 contains 14 residues. The germline V gene encodes CDR1 SGHTS and CDR2 YDEGEE. The V and J ends lost 2 bases and 1 base respectively, with 8 bases between them. CDR3 amino acids: CASSFTDGTDTQYF. The CDR3 DNA is TGTGCCAGCAGCTTTACGGATGGCACAGATACGCAGTATTTT.

V usage is TRBV2 and J usage is TRBJ2-4, with D perhaps matching TRBD1 (6 bases). CDR1 SNHLY and CDR2 FYNNEI come from the germline V gene. Trimming took 6 bases from V and 2 from J, leaving 20 bases between them. This CDR3 has 17 amino acids. In nucleotides, the CDR3 is TGTGCCAGCAGAGAAACAGGGCCTTCACCGTCCAAAAACATTCAGTACTTC. Protein product: CASRETGPSPSKNIQYF.

The V gene is TRBV3-1 (or the pseudogene TRBV3-2), the J gene TRBJ1-1, with D perhaps TRBD1 (6 bases). The CDR3 loop spans 14 amino acids. Germline-derived CDR1 and CDR2 are LGHDT and YNNKEL (reference sequence). Trimming took 0 bases from V and 10 from J, leaving 15 bases between them. CDR3 region: CASSQDLGTISAFF. CDR3 sequence (DNA): TGTGCCAGCAGCCAAGATTTAGGGACAATATCAGCTTTCTTT.

This chain uses TRBV9 with TRBJ2-1; perhaps TRBD2 as D (6 bases). CDR1 is SGDLS, CDR2 YYNGEE, per germline. V was clipped by 0 bases and J by 4 bases, with 11 bases between them. CDR3 size: 15 residues. In nucleotides, the CDR3 is TGTGCCAGCAGCGTAGGTTCGGGAGTTTACAATGAGCAGTTCTTC. Amino acid sequence: CASSVGSGVYNEQFF.

This chain joins TRBV19 and TRBJ2-7; the match to TRBD1 covers 7 bases. V lost 4 bases, J lost 2 bases, and 5 bases stayed unmatched. Germline V lookup: CDR1 LNHDA, CDR2 SQIVND (reference sequence). The CDR3 runs to 14 residues. The CDR3 is CASSTRTGTYEQYF. In DNA, the CDR3 is TGTGCCAGTAGTACCCGGACAGGAACCTACGAGCAGTACTTC.

The V call is TRBV19, the J call TRBJ2-5, with 9 bases aligning to TRBD1. The length of the CDR3 is 15 residues. The V and J ends lost 4 bases and 1 base, in that order; junction bases with no gene match: 4. In germline, CDR1 is LNHDA, CDR2 SQIVND (reference sequence). CDR3 region: CASSTRDRAQETQYF. The DNA for the CDR3 is TGTGCCAGTAGTACCCGGGACAGGGCCCAAGAGACCCAGTACTTC. The variable domain in full, completed from reference TRBV19 and TRBJ2-5, reads DGGITQSPKYLFRKEGQNVTLSCEQNLNHDAMYWYRQDPGQGLRLIYYSQIVNDFQKGDIAEGYSVSREKKESFPLTVTSAQKNPTAFYLCASSTRDRAQETQYFGPGTRLLVL.

This chain joins TRBV9 and TRBJ1-5, with D uncertain. The V end lost 0 bases, the J end lost 2 bases, and 9 bases lay between the germline ends. CDR1 and CDR2 (germline): SGDLS, YYNGEE. The CDR3 is made up of 15 amino acids. DNA of the CDR3: TGTGCCAGCAGCGTAGACGGTTTCGGCAATCAGCCCCAGCATTTT. Its protein product is CASSVDGFGNQPQHF.

This chain uses TRBV25-1 with TRBJ2-2, with D hard to call. The CDR3 sequence is 11 residues long. Germline-derived CDR1 and CDR2 are MGHDK and SYGVNS. Trimming took off 8 bases at V and 6 bases at J, with 7 bases between the two ends. The CDR3 DNA is TGTGCCAGCGTCGAATCCGGGGAGCTGTTTTTT. Translated: CASVESGELFF.